The subject of this entry is one T cell receptor (beta chain). The sequenced template was cDNA made from the entire isolated RNA. Assay used: immunoSEQ multiplex PCR; TCRdb lists only in-frame clones, some missing. The sample has a few hundred thousand clones; approximately 10% are singletons. The CDR3 is 15 amino acids. Trimming took off 0 bases at V and 0 bases at J, with 6 bases between the two ends. The V gene's germline CDR1 is MGHRA and CDR2 YSYEKL. These data come from a study of beta chain features in type 1 diabetes. Sample: naive CD4+ T cells from blood. This TCR derives from a woman aged 25 to 39 in good health. The chain links TRBV4-1 to TRBJ2-4; D is unclear. The CDR3 region is CASSQDPLAKNIQYF. The CDR3 DNA reads TGCGCCAGCAGCCAAGACCCTTTAGCCAAAAACATTCAGTACTTC.